This TCR beta chain derives from a study of response to subunit inactivated influenza vaccine. Study-level results: That few new T cells are recruited by each seasonal influenza vaccination was the authors' suggestion.

From germline, CDR1 is SEHNR and CDR2 FQNEAQ (reference sequence). V lost 6 bases and J 1 base, leaving 9 bases between the germline ends. The CDR3 totals 13 residues. MiXCR, applied by TCRdb to the RT-PCR reads, yields one record per CDR3 protein. The repertoire includes about 500,000 distinct CDR3 sequences, less than 7.5% of them detected once, and about an eighth sits in the top ten. This clonotype was seen a handful of times. Its antigen is unidentified. The source of this sequence is a man between 50 and 75 years old who received an inactivated influenza vaccine. The material was PBMCs from blood, obtained less than 25 months after vaccination. The rearrangement links TRBV7-9 to TRBJ1-1; D remains unclear. The CDR3 spells CASSKVSNTEAFF. The CDR3 DNA follows: TGTGCCAGCAGTAAAGTTTCGAACACTGAAGCTTTCTTT.